This entry describes one T cell receptor (beta chain). A universal primer site was created by template switching, with the cDNA bearing unique molecular identifiers. TCRdb passed the 5' RACE reads through MiXCR, listing each CDR3 protein once. The top ten hold roughly 0.56% of the sample, which has 350,000 to 600,000 distinct CDR3 sequences, approximately 15% seen once. The entry originates in a study of identical twins. The data also belong to a second study, concerning yellow fever vaccine responses in identical twins.

The sequence was obtained from a woman aged 18-35 years in good health. The source material was CD4+ T cells sorted from blood.

The CDR3 region has the DNA TGTGCCAGCAGCCCACAAGGTCGGAGCTACACCTTC. It is translated as CASSPQGRSYTF. The chain combines TRBV27 with TRBJ1-2; D gene unclear. Looked up from germline, CDR1 is MNHEY and CDR2 is SMNVEV (reference sequence). This CDR3 is built from 12 residues. The V and J ends lost 6 bases and 9 bases respectively, with 14 bases between them.